Sequencing of this TCR beta chain was carried out in a study of blood T cell repertoires in COVID-19. Study-wide background: Material from acute and convalescent COVID-19 was sourced from the United States, Italy and Spain. PBMCs, B-cell-depleted T cells, or T cells were the source of the cDNA or gDNA that made up the material.

Under the authors' procedure: Estimates of nucleated cell counts were drawn from the amplification of reference gene primers. Clones were sequenced by immunoSEQ multiplex PCR, and TCRdb holds only the in-frame ones, with some missing. V and J calls and clone size are as listed in that table; D and trimming were resolved from the DNA. The data hold over 200,000 clones, with roughly 94% observed a single time. V was cut by 6 bases and J by 0 bases, with 9 bases left in between. The germline gives CDR1 MDHEN, CDR2 SYDVKM. CDR3 length: 15 residues. The rearrangement links TRBV28 to TRBJ1-6, with D unresolved. The sequenced sample consisted of peripheral blood. This receptor was obtained from a young man with acute or convalescent COVID-19. CDR3 DNA: TGTGCCAGCAGCCCCCCTAGCTCCTATAATTCACCCCTCCACTTT. Amino acids: CASSPPSSYNSPLHF.